This T cell receptor beta chain emerged from a study of blood T cell repertoires in COVID-19 (dated by TCRdb to the early 2020s). Background on the whole study: Samples from collaborators originated in the United States, Italy and Spain and spanned both the acute and convalescent phases of COVID-19. Where HLA class I and class II types were available, the types were taken from metadata supplied by the sample provider, not from assay-based typing. A freely available public database, intended as a resource for researchers studying the immune response to SARS-CoV-2, is where the repertoires were released. Deeply sampled blood TCRbeta repertoires from subjects exposed to, actively infected with, or recovered from COVID-19 were included in the dataset. A de-identified subject ID, COVID-19 status, age in years and sex were almost always included in the sample metadata. The samples were drawn from two sources: the first 160 participants of the ongoing ImmuneRACE study, and fewer than 1,500 subjects contributed by 6 global collaborators. The prospective study material was composed of cDNA or gDNA derived from T cells, B-cell-depleted T cells, or PBMCs. On the study overall, not on this receptor specifically: Clinical and demographic metadata were provided uncurated, with the amount varying by source and participant.

Clipping removes 0 bases from V and 10 bases from J, with 6 as the unmatched junction base count. The germline V gene yields SGHRS for CDR1 and YFSETQ for CDR2. Including the terminal cysteine and phenylalanine, the CDR3 comprises 15 residues. Here the CDR3 DNA is all that survives: 45 bases in frame from base 1. Concerning this clone itself: The specificity of this receptor is unknown. No base qualities exist here, and no much larger clone lies one base off it.

TCRbeta CDR3 regions were amplified from genomic DNA by means of the immunoSEQ Assay, a bias-controlled multiplex PCR. The original methods were these. The number of nucleated cells in each sample was estimated from the amplification of reference gene primers within the assay. Sequence reads were collapsed and filtered to measure the absolute abundance of every unique TCRbeta CDR3 rearrangement. Productive Simpson clonality was computed per sample as the square root of Simpson's diversity index over productive rearrangements. TCRdb holds this immuneACCESS table with in-frame rearrangements only. Some clones are missing; in checked studies, unresolved V genes explain under half, and the rest has no known cause. V, J and clone size were drawn from that table, and D and trimming were deduced from the DNA. The sample contains over 250,000 clones, 87% of them found a single time. Approximately 9% of the sample rests with the top ten.

Participants in the prospective study were enrolled through a virtual design, were aged 18 to 89 years, and lived in roughly 24 United States geographic areas. To assign participants to cohorts, the prospective study relied on clinical history that participants themselves reported in a screening survey and a study questionnaire. Recovered participants in ImmuneRACE Cohort 3 were defined as having two consecutive negative NP/OP PCR tests, clearance from a healthcare professional, or resolution of symptoms. In the prospective study, whole blood, serum and a nasopharyngeal or oropharyngeal swab were collected from each participant by mobile phlebotomists. Additional blood draws and questionnaires over an approximately 2-month period could optionally be provided by prospective study participants. Before DNA extraction, prospective study blood samples were shipped either frozen or at room temperature.

The TCR sequence derives from a woman aged 18-29 years who had recovered from COVID-19. Sequences were obtained from PBMCs or T cells enriched from blood (not recorded which). The chain is assembled from TRBV5-1 and TRBJ1-6; the junction holds 8 bases that match TRBD1. The encoded CDR3 is CASSLGTGKRSPLHF. The DNA sequence is given as TGCGCCAGCAGCTTGGGGACAGGGAAACGATCACCCCTCCACTTT.